The 29 T cell receptor beta chains listed next were all sequenced from one sample in a study of blood T cell repertoires in COVID-19. TCRdb's copy holds only in-frame clones and misses some; the assay was immunoSEQ multiplex PCR. The sample comprises approximately 250,000 clones, 85% of which are singletons, and 9.1% rests with the top ten. The specimen was PBMCs or T cells enriched from blood (not recorded which). The receptors shown here come from a woman in her forties or fifties with acute COVID-19.

This clone was counted a few times. The chain links TRBV4-3 to TRBJ2-7, with 13 bases aligning to TRBD2. Germline values: CDR1 LGHNA, CDR2 YSLEER. The CDR3 spans 18 residues. With V trimmed by 0 bases and J by 1 base, 6 bases remained unmatched. The CDR3 spells CASSQDNRGLAGSYEQYF. As DNA, the CDR3 is TGCGCCAGCAGCCAAGATAATAGGGGACTAGCGGGATCCTACGAGCAGTACTTC.

This clone came up a few times. The J gene is TRBJ2-7, the V gene TRBV30; perhaps TRBD2 as D (6 bases). Trimming pared 8 bases from V and 5 bases from J, leaving 13 bases between. CDR3 size: 11 residues. Germline V gene lookup returns CDR1 GTSNPN and CDR2 SVGIG (reference sequence). Here the CDR3 DNA reads TGTGCCGGGGAGGAGTTTAACGAGCAGTACTTC. Amino acids: CAGEEFNEQYF.

The rearrangement links TRBV5-1 to TRBJ1-1; a possible D gene is TRBD1 (6 bases). V was pared by 4 bases and J by 0 bases, with 7 bases between. This CDR3 comprises 13 residues. Germline V gene data show CDR1 as SGHRS and CDR2 as YFSETQ. CDR3 sequence reads: CASSQGMNTEAFF. Written as DNA, the CDR3 is TGCGCCAGCAGCCAGGGGATGAACACTGAAGCTTTCTTT.

The CDR3 is CASSRTGGLSPHEQYF. The CDR3 DNA is TGTGCCAGCAGCCGGACAGGGGGACTATCCCCCCACGAGCAGTACTTC. The genes are TRBV7-2 and TRBJ2-7; 10 nucleotides match TRBD1. Germline values: CDR1 SGHTA, CDR2 FQGNSA. This CDR3 has 16 residues. The junction had 12 bases not matched to a gene; V was cut back by 5 bases and J by 5 bases.

The chain recombines TRBV12-3 or TRBV12-4 with TRBJ2-7, with TRBD1 matching over 8 bases. This CDR3 spans 13 amino acids. V trimming: 7 bases; J trimming: 3 bases; junction bases outside the gene matches: 5. The CDR3 loop is CASTRTGLYEQYF. The CDR3 DNA sequence: TGTGCCAGCACCAGGACAGGGCTCTACGAGCAGTACTTC.

This chain joins TRBV6-2 or TRBV6-3 and TRBJ2-7; 7 bases agree with TRBD1. V lost 2 bases to trimming and J lost 7 bases; unmatched junction nucleotides: 8. The V gene's germline CDR1 is MNHEY and CDR2 SVGEGT. This CDR3 is 14 amino acids long. The CDR3 nucleotides read TGTGCCAGCAGTTACCCGGGACAGACACCTGAGCAGTACTTC. Translated, it gives CASSYPGQTPEQYF.

This sequence joins TRBV28 and TRBJ1-4; 9 nucleotides line up with TRBD1. V lost 7 bases, J lost 4 bases, and 10 bases stayed unmatched. The CDR3 sequence is 16 residues long. CDR1 is MDHEN, CDR2 SYDVKM, per germline. The chain's CDR3 is CASTITGGAGNEKLFF. The DNA of the CDR3 is TGTGCCAGCACTATCACAGGGGGCGCGGGTAATGAAAAACTGTTTTTT.

The V and J genes are TRBV6-5 and TRBJ2-3; 13 positions agree with TRBD2. CDR1 and CDR2 (germline): MNHEY, SVGAGI. The CDR3 has 15 residues. Trimming removed 5 bases from V and 7 bases from J; junction bases left unmatched: 6. DNA for the CDR3: TGTGCCAGCAGTACTAGCGGGGGGGCGGGGAATACGCAGTATTTT. It codes for CASSTSGGAGNTQYF.

The chain has TRBV11-2 and TRBJ1-3; no firm D call. The CDR3 has 15 amino acids. Germline CDR1 is SGHAT and CDR2 is FQNNGV. Trimming left V 1 base short and J 0 bases short, with 7 bases between. The CDR3 sequence is CASSLGADSGNTIYF. CDR3 nucleotides: TGTGCCAGCAGCTTAGGGGCAGACTCTGGAAACACCATATATTTT.

This clone was observed once. J is TRBJ2-3 and V is TRBV7-2, with D possibly being TRBD1 (5 bases). Germline CDR1 is SGHTA and CDR2 is FQGNSA. The CDR3 has 14 amino acids. V lost 6 bases and J lost 1, with 11 bases in between. CDR3 sequence reads: CASRGPLGTDTQYF. Written as DNA, the CDR3 is TGTGCCAGCAGGGGGCCCCTGGGCACAGATACGCAGTATTTT.

V and J are TRBV7-2 and TRBJ1-2; a possible D gene is TRBD1 (5 bases). The germline V gene has CDR1 SGHTA and CDR2 FQGNSA. The CDR3 is 16 residues long. The ends were cut back, 1 base at V and 7 bases at J, with 19 bases in the middle. The CDR3 is CASSLDLMGPGAGYTF. As DNA, the CDR3 is TGTGCCAGCAGCTTAGATTTAATGGGGCCCGGCGCTGGCTACACCTTC.

The J gene is TRBJ1-2, the V gene TRBV7-9; no clear D. Looked up from germline, CDR1 is SEHNR and CDR2 is FQNEAQ (reference sequence). With 5 bases removed from V and 4 bases from J, the gap between germline ends came to 20 bases. This CDR3 comprises 16 residues. The CDR3 is CASSKNTGFAIYGYTF. The CDR3 DNA is TGTGCCAGCAGCAAAAATACGGGGTTCGCCATCTATGGCTACACCTTC.

The rearrangement links TRBV19 to TRBJ2-5; 9 bases align to TRBD2. The germline gives CDR1 LNHDA, CDR2 SQIVND (reference sequence). The CDR3 length is 14 residues. J gave up 5 bases and V 7 bases, and 8 bases lay outside the gene matches. In DNA, the CDR3 is TGTGCCAGTAATGGCGGGGGGGCTATGGAGACCCAGTACTTC. Protein: CASNGGGAMETQYF.

The rearrangement joins TRBV5-8 to TRBJ2-5; TRBD1 matches 8 bases. In germline, CDR1 is SGHTS, CDR2 YDEGEE. This CDR3 region has 17 residues. J lost 7 bases, V lost 4 bases, and 18 bases had no gene match. In DNA, the CDR3 is TGTGCCAGCAGCCAGGCAGGGGGCTCTAACCTGAGAGGGACCCAGTACTTC. Protein: CASSQAGGSNLRGTQYF.

The chain links TRBV4-2 to TRBJ1-1; 7 bases map to TRBD1. V lost 2 bases and J lost 5; bases outside the gene matches: 8. Germline V CDR1 and CDR2: LGHNA, YNFKEQ. This CDR3 region has 15 residues. CDR3 sequence: CASSQLRQGRTEAFF. The CDR3 nucleotides are TGTGCCAGCAGCCAACTACGACAGGGTAGGACTGAAGCTTTCTTT.

The V gene is TRBV3-1 (or the pseudogene TRBV3-2), the J gene TRBJ1-1; D unresolved. Trimming shortened V by 2 bases and J by 0 bases, and 7 bases separated the two germline ends. Per the germline V gene, CDR1 is LGHDT and CDR2 is YNNKEL (reference sequence). The CDR3 is 14 amino acids. CDR3: CASSQTTLNTEAFF. CDR3 nucleotides: TGTGCCAGCAGCCAAACTACACTGAACACTGAAGCTTTCTTT.

The genes are TRBV20-1 and TRBJ2-1; 12 nucleotides line up with TRBD2. Germline values: CDR1 DFQATT, CDR2 SNEGSKA (reference sequence). After removal of 5 bases from V and 10 bases from J, the junction contained 0 bases not matched to a gene. This CDR3 spans 11 amino acids. Here the CDR3 reads CSAGLAGEQFF. The DNA of the CDR3 is TGCAGTGCTGGACTAGCGGGGGAGCAGTTCTTC.

The chain uses TRBV5-4 and TRBJ2-5, with TRBD1 identical over 10 bases. Trimming removed 4 bases from V and 7 bases from J; junction bases left unmatched: 10. CDR1 and CDR2 (germline): SGHNT, YYREEE (reference sequence). The CDR3 runs to 15 residues. The CDR3 nucleotides are TGTGCCAGCAGCCCTCCGGGACAGGGGATGCGGACCCAGTACTTC. Encoded protein: CASSPPGQGMRTQYF.

The rearrangement uses TRBV5-4 and TRBJ1-1, with 9 bases that match TRBD1. This CDR3 has 14 amino acids. Germline CDR1 SGHNT, CDR2 YYREEE (reference sequence). The J segment lost 1 base and the V segment lost 3 bases, leaving 1 base of the junction unmatched. In DNA form, the CDR3 reads TGTGCCAGCAGCTGGGGACAGGGGAACACTGAAGCTTTCTTT. As protein: CASSWGQGNTEAFF.

The CDR3 nucleotides read TGTGCCAGCAGTTACTCGAGCAGCGTCGAGCAGTACTTC. Residues: CASSYSSSVEQYF. The rearrangement uses TRBV6-2 or TRBV6-3 and TRBJ2-7, with D hard to call. The germline gives CDR1 MNHEY, CDR2 SVGEGT. V was clipped by 0 bases and J by 6 bases, with 9 bases between them. The CDR3 runs 13 residues.

This rearrangement joins TRBV5-1 to TRBJ1-1; 8 bases agree with TRBD1. The V gene end was trimmed by 0 bases and the J gene end by 0 bases; junction bases not matched to a gene: 4. The germline CDR1 and CDR2 sequences are SGHRS and YFSETQ. The CDR3 totals 16 residues. CDR3 DNA sequence: TGCGCCAGCAGCTTGGCCTGGGACAGGATGAACACTGAAGCTTTCTTT. This gives the protein CASSLAWDRMNTEAFF.

The chain recombines TRBV11-1 with TRBJ2-5; D may be TRBD1 (5 bases). Trimming removed 0 bases from V and 5 bases from J, with 13 bases in between. The germline CDR1 and CDR2 sequences are SGHAT and FQDESV (reference sequence). The CDR3 totals 15 residues. Written as DNA, the CDR3 is TGTGCCAGCAGCTTAGCTGGGGCTAGGCGGGAGACCCAGTACTTC. This sequence encodes CASSLAGARRETQYF. The full variable domain, with the rest looked up from reference TRBV11-1 and TRBJ2-5, is EAEVAQSPRYKITEKSQAVAFWCDPISGHATLYWYRQILGQGPELLVQFQDESVVDDSQLPKDRFSAERLKGVDSTLKIQPAELGDSAMYLCASSLAGARRETQYFGPGTRLLVL.

The rearrangement links TRBV4-2 to TRBJ1-2; 7 bases align to TRBD1. From germline, CDR1 is LGHNA and CDR2 YNFKEQ. J gave up 4 bases and V 0 bases, and 5 bases lay outside the gene matches. The CDR3 is 15 residues long. DNA for the CDR3: TGTGCCAGCAGCCAAGACCGGACAGGCGCCTATGGCTACACCTTC. Translation: CASSQDRTGAYGYTF.

This chain links TRBV23-1 with TRBJ1-5; D might be TRBD1 (5 bases). Being an ORF, TRBV23-1 has a function that is uncertain. The V end was cut by 9 bases, the J end by 7 bases, with 7 bases between. The CDR3 is 10 amino acids. The CDR3 reads CARGGQPQHF. For the CDR3, the DNA is TGCGCCAGGGGGGGGCAGCCCCAGCATTTT.

This chain uses TRBV7-2 with TRBJ2-1; 10 bases align to TRBD2. Germline lookup yields CDR1 SGHTA and CDR2 FQGNSA. This CDR3 comprises 15 residues. The trim removed 5 bases at V and 4 bases at J, leaving 5 bases unmatched. As DNA, the CDR3 is TGTGCCAGCAGCCCTAGCGGGGGACAATACAATGAGCAGTTCTTC. Translating it yields CASSPSGGQYNEQFF. Full variable domain (remainder filled in from reference TRBV7-2 and TRBJ2-1): GAGVSQSPSNKVTEKGKDVELRCDPISGHTALYWYRQSLGQGLEFLIYFQGNSAPDKSGLPSDRFSAERTGGSVSTLTIQRTQQEDSAVYLCASSPSGGQYNEQFFGPGTRLTVL.

This clone has only a few counts. The J gene is TRBJ2-3, the V gene TRBV10-3, with 7 positions matching TRBD2. Germline-derived CDR1 and CDR2 are ENHRY and SYGVKD. The J segment lost 3 bases and the V segment lost 6 bases, leaving 15 bases of the junction unmatched. This CDR3 has 17 residues. Here the CDR3 reads CAISATWRGMETDTQYF. Here the CDR3 DNA reads TGTGCCATCAGCGCGACTTGGCGGGGGATGGAAACAGATACGCAGTATTTT.

This sequence joins TRBV4-3 and TRBJ1-6; D may be TRBD1 (6 bases). There are 16 residues in the CDR3. Deletions cut 4 bases from V and 9 bases from J, with 19 bases between. Germline CDR1 and CDR2: LGHNA and YSLEER. In DNA form, the CDR3 reads TGCGCCAGCAGCCCTAATCCCGGACAGACCTCTTCACCCCTCCACTTT. Translated, it gives CASSPNPGQTSSPLHF.

The rearrangement uses TRBV30 and TRBJ2-7, with 8 bases fitting TRBD1. Per germline, CDR1 GTSNPN and CDR2 SVGIG (reference sequence). J gave up 4 bases and V 3 bases, and 2 bases lay outside the gene matches. CDR3 length: 12 residues. The CDR3 DNA reads as TGTGCCTGGAGCCGACAGGGGTACGAGCAGTACTTC. As protein: CAWSRQGYEQYF. The whole variable domain, remainder taken from reference TRBV30 and TRBJ2-7, is SQTIHQWPATLVQPVGSPLSLECTVEGTSNPNLYWYRQAAGRGLQLLFYSVGIGQISSEVPQNLSASRPQDRQFILSSKKLLLSDSGFYLCAWSRQGYEQYFGPGTRLTVT.

This clone was counted once. The genes are TRBV5-1 and TRBJ1-1; D unresolved. Between the trimmed V and J ends, which lost 1 base and 3 bases, there was a span of 10 bases. This CDR3 contains 14 residues. CDR1 SGHRS and CDR2 YFSETQ come from the germline V gene. CDR3 in DNA: TGCGCCAGCAGCTTGACGGTTTCTGACACTGAAGCTTTCTTT. Its protein product is CASSLTVSDTEAFF.